This T cell receptor beta chain originates from a study of blood T cell repertoires in COVID-19. Study-level background: In each case, the material was cDNA or gDNA derived from T cells, B-cell-depleted T cells, or PBMCs.

J gave up 0 bases and V 5 bases, and 4 bases lay outside the gene matches. Germline CDR1 reads LNHDA; CDR2 reads SQIVND (reference sequence). The CDR3 totals 17 residues. The data were produced by immunoSEQ multiplex PCR, yet TCRdb's version contains in-frame clones alone and is incomplete. In the table there are 250,000 or so clones, 80% to 90% of which are singletons. The receptor was derived from a woman in her thirties or forties who had recovered from COVID-19. The sample comprised peripheral blood. The chain is built from TRBV19 and TRBJ2-2, with 12 bases identical to TRBD2. CDR3 sequence: CASSETSGGSNTGELFF. The CDR3 nucleotides read TGTGCCAGTAGTGAGACTAGCGGGGGCTCGAACACCGGGGAGCTGTTTTTT. The whole variable domain, filled in from reference TRBV19 and TRBJ2-2, reads DGGITQSPKYLFRKEGQNVTLSCEQNLNHDAMYWYRQDPGQGLRLIYYSQIVNDFQKGDIAEGYSVSREKKESFPLTVTSAQKNPTAFYLCASSETSGGSNTGELFFGEGSRLTVL.